The clone carrying this T cell receptor (beta chain) was seen a handful of times. Its antigen is undetermined. The sample is drawn from a study of response to subunit inactivated influenza vaccine. V was shortened by 0 bases and J by 5 bases, with 13 bases between the two germline ends. CDR1 is MNHEY, CDR2 SMNVEV, per germline (reference sequence). This CDR3 region has 15 residues. General observations from the study: Every seasonal influenza vaccination brings in few new T cells, the authors suggested.

TCRdb reprocessed the RT-PCR reads with MiXCR, giving one entry per CDR3 protein. Found here are approximately 680,000 distinct CDR3 sequences, 15% to 19% of them singletons; the top ten hold under 14%. The genes are TRBV27 and TRBJ1-2; D is uncertain. The sequence was collected from a man aged 45 to 65 who received an inactivated influenza vaccine. Sequenced here: PBMCs from blood, sampled 11 to 12 days after vaccination. In DNA, the CDR3 is TGTGCCAGCAGTTTATCGGCCCTTTCTAGATATGGCTACACCTTC. It codes for CASSLSALSRYGYTF.